The 32 T cell receptor beta chains given below trace back to one sample, sequenced in a study of control samples from healthy donors and cancer patients. The method was immunoSEQ multiplex PCR; TCRdb's version includes in-frame clones alone and lacks a portion of them. The top ten clones hold just under 6.5% of a sample with 350,000 to 450,000 clones, roughly 90% of them seen once. Sequencing was done on a sample of PBMCs. The receptor source for this set is a man aged 40-55 years with head and neck cancer.

V and J are TRBV6-5 and TRBJ1-2; 8 bases fit TRBD1. J lost 8 bases, V lost 9 bases, and 11 bases had no gene match. Germline V lookup: CDR1 MNHEY, CDR2 SVGAGI. The CDR3 is 13 amino acids. The CDR3 nucleotides read TGTGCCAGTTCCGACAGGGGCCGGTTGGGCTACACCTTC. It yields the protein CASSDRGRLGYTF.

This chain uses TRBV7-6 with TRBJ2-7, with 7 positions matching TRBD1. Germline loops: CDR1 SGHVS, CDR2 FNYEAQ. The CDR3 covers 15 residues. J was trimmed by 0 bases and V by 5 bases; bases with no gene match: 7. CDR3 sequence reads: CASSADRDYSYEQYF. As DNA, the CDR3 is TGTGCCAGCAGCGCCGACAGGGATTACTCCTACGAGCAGTACTTC. Full variable domain (outside the CDR3, taken from reference TRBV7-6 and TRBJ2-7): GAGVSQSPRYKVTKRGQDVALRCDPISGHVSLYWYRQALGQGPEFLTYFNYEAQQDKSGLPNDRFSAERPEGSISTLTIQRTEQRDSAMYRCASSADRDYSYEQYFGPGTRLTVT.

This chain joins TRBV30 and TRBJ1-1; 7 nucleotides line up with TRBD1. The CDR3 sequence is 13 residues long. V shed 6 bases and J 0 bases; nucleotides not matched to a gene: 4. The germline V gene has CDR1 GTSNPN and CDR2 SVGIG (reference sequence). CDR3 bases: TGTGCCTGTGGGGGACAGATGAACACTGAAGCTTTCTTT. Translating gives CACGGQMNTEAFF.

This clone occurred once. This sequence joins TRBV11-2 and TRBJ2-2; TRBD1 matches 9 bases. With 4 bases clipped from V and 4 bases from J, the junction kept 13 bases outside the gene matches. Germline values: CDR1 SGHAT, CDR2 FQNNGV. CDR3 size: 18 residues. Here the CDR3 reads CASSSALGQGIGTGELFF. The CDR3 coding sequence is TGTGCCAGCAGCTCAGCTCTCGGACAGGGGATCGGCACCGGGGAGCTGTTTTTT.

The rearrangement uses TRBV4-1 and TRBJ1-6; D is uncertain. V shed 3 bases and J shed 7 bases, with 19 bases lying between them. Germline CDR1 MGHRA, CDR2 YSYEKL. The CDR3 totals 17 residues. This CDR3 is CASSQDGPFAGNSPLHF. The CDR3 DNA follows: TGCGCCAGCAGCCAGGACGGGCCATTCGCGGGGAATTCACCCCTCCACTTT.

The chain employs TRBV6-5 and TRBJ2-7; TRBD1 aligns across 7 bases. The CDR3 consists of 13 residues. The trim removed 10 bases at V and 2 bases at J, leaving 8 bases unmatched. Germline V gene data show CDR1 as MNHEY and CDR2 as SVGAGI. The CDR3 loop is CATGQALTYEQYF. The CDR3 DNA sequence: TGTGCCACTGGACAGGCACTGACCTACGAGCAGTACTTC.

CDR3 sequence reads: CATLRRTGRGTGELFF. CDR3 nucleotides: TGTGCCACCTTACGACGGACAGGCCGGGGGACCGGGGAGCTGTTTTTT. V gene TRBV24-1 combines with J gene TRBJ2-2; the D gene is possibly TRBD1 (7 bases). CDR1 KGHDR and CDR2 SFDVKD come from the germline V gene. The CDR3 has 16 amino acids. Trimming took off 9 bases at V and 5 bases at J, with 21 bases between the two ends.

The V gene is TRBV12-5, the J gene TRBJ1-5; D gene ambiguous. The CDR3 spans 16 residues. Germline V gene lookup returns CDR1 LGHNT and CDR2 FRNRAP. Trimming removed 0 bases at V and 12 bases at J, with 21 bases between. This CDR3 is CASGLVPTPLTQNQHF. CDR3 nucleotide sequence: TGTGCTAGTGGTTTGGTACCGACCCCCTTGACCCAGAACCAGCATTTT. Combining the CDR3 with reference TRBV12-5 and TRBJ1-5 gives the whole variable domain DARVTQTPRHKVTEMGQEVTMRCQPILGHNTVFWYRQTMMQGLELLAYFRNRAPLDDSGMPKDRFSAEMPDATLATLKIQPSEPRDSAVYFCASGLVPTPLTQNQHFGDGTRLSIL.

This clone was counted a few times. The rearrangement joins TRBV30 to TRBJ1-4, with TRBD1 identical over 7 bases. The CDR3 has 14 amino acids. Germline loops: CDR1 GTSNPN, CDR2 SVGIG (reference sequence). V was pared by 5 bases and J by 4 bases, with 7 bases of the junction left unmatched. CDR3 in amino acids: CAWEPGQSNEKLFF. The CDR3 DNA follows: TGTGCCTGGGAACCGGGACAGAGTAATGAAAAACTGTTTTTT.

The chain combines TRBV27 with TRBJ2-1; D uncertain. With 6 bases removed from V and 3 bases from J, the gap between germline ends came to 9 bases. This CDR3 spans 13 amino acids. Germline V lookup: CDR1 MNHEY, CDR2 SMNVEV (reference sequence). The CDR3 coding sequence is TGTGCCAGCAGACAGTCCTACTACAATGAGCAGTTCTTC. Translation gives CASRQSYYNEQFF.

The rearrangement links TRBV7-9 to TRBJ1-2; D is perhaps TRBD1 (5 bases). Germline V CDR1 and CDR2: SEHNR, FQNEAQ (reference sequence). Trimming removed 3 bases from V and 5 bases from J, with 13 bases in between. The CDR3 covers 14 residues. CDR3 bases: TGTGCCAGCAGCTTTCAGGGCGCAGGATATGGCTACACCTTC. Translated, it gives CASSFQGAGYGYTF.

The chain carries TRBV5-1 and TRBJ2-3; D is possibly TRBD2 (6 bases). The CDR3 contains 16 residues. Germline lookup yields CDR1 SGHRS and CDR2 YFSETQ. The V end was cut by 4 bases, the J end by 0 bases, with 15 bases between. The CDR3 sequence: CASSQLALPSTDTQYF. CDR3 nucleotides: TGCGCCAGCAGCCAGCTAGCGCTTCCTAGCACAGATACGCAGTATTTT.

The chain is built from TRBV6-4 and TRBJ2-1, with D maybe TRBD2 (7 bases). V gave up 5 bases and J gave up 5 bases, with 19 bases separating them. Germline V gene sequence: CDR1 MRHNA, CDR2 SNTAGT. The CDR3 runs 16 residues. The CDR3 bases are TGTGCCAGCAGTCGGGGGGCCCCCTTGGGGAACAATGAGCAGTTCTTC. Its translation is CASSRGAPLGNNEQFF.

The chain recombines TRBV13 with TRBJ1-2; 9 positions agree with TRBD1. V shed 0 bases, J shed 1 base, and the junction held 3 bases outside the gene matches. From germline, CDR1 is PRHDT and CDR2 FYEKMQ (reference sequence). The CDR3 is 16 residues long. CDR3: CASSLGSGQGNYGYTF. In nucleotides, the CDR3 is TGTGCCAGCAGCTTAGGATCGGGACAGGGTAACTATGGCTACACCTTC.

The V and J genes are TRBV28 and TRBJ2-1; TRBD1 or TRBD2 may be the D gene (5 bases each). In germline, CDR1 is MDHEN, CDR2 SYDVKM. The CDR3 is 16 amino acids. V lost 8 bases and J 9 bases, leaving 26 bases between the germline ends. The CDR3: CASHSEGRVIGSEQFF. The CDR3 DNA reads TGTGCCAGCCATTCCGAGGGCAGGGTTATTGGTAGTGAGCAGTTCTTC. The full variable domain, in which reference TRBV28 and TRBJ2-1 provide the parts outside the CDR3, is DVKVTQSSRYLVKRTGEKVFLECVQDMDHENMFWYRQDPGLGLRLIYFSYDVKMKEKGDIPEGYSVSREKKERFSLILESASTNQTSMYLCASHSEGRVIGSEQFFGPGTRLTVL.

The J gene is TRBJ2-5, the V gene TRBV27, with 9 bases fitting TRBD1. V dropped 6 bases and J dropped 1; count of bases not matched to a gene: 18. CDR1 and CDR2 (germline): MNHEY, SMNVEV (reference sequence). The CDR3 totals 19 residues. The CDR3 DNA sequence: TGTGCCAGCAGCTCTACGGAGCTCTCAGACAGGGGGTTCCAAGAGACCCAGTACTTC. It translates to CASSSTELSDRGFQETQYF.

This chain uses TRBV5-1 with TRBJ1-3, with TRBD1 as a possible D gene (5 bases). CDR1 and CDR2 (germline): SGHRS, YFSETQ. V was clipped by 0 bases and J by 4 bases, with 14 bases between them. The CDR3 loop spans 16 amino acids. Written as DNA, the CDR3 is TGCGCCAGCAGCTTGGGGCCCTCGACAGAAGGAAACACCATATATTTT. Encoded protein: CASSLGPSTEGNTIYF.

This clone was counted a single time. The chain employs TRBV28 and TRBJ2-5, with 10 positions matching TRBD2. The V and J ends lost 5 bases and 4 bases, in that order; junction bases with no gene match: 4. Germline CDR1 reads MDHEN; CDR2 reads SYDVKM. This CDR3 is built from 14 residues. CDR3 residues: CASSSGGAGETQYF. The DNA for the CDR3 is TGTGCCAGCAGTAGCGGGGGGGCCGGAGAGACCCAGTACTTC.

The J gene is TRBJ1-1, the V gene TRBV5-1; TRBD1 is a possible D gene (5 bases). CDR1 and CDR2 (germline): SGHRS, YFSETQ. The CDR3 length is 15 residues. V lost 3 bases and J lost 1, with 13 bases in between. In nucleotides, the CDR3 is TGCGCCAGCAGCTCTGGGACGGGAGGGAACACTGAAGCTTTCTTT. This codes for CASSSGTGGNTEAFF.

The CDR3 coding sequence is TGTGCCAGCATCCCCTCCTTGGGACTAGCGGATCCTCAAGAGACCCAGTACTTC. It yields the protein CASIPSLGLADPQETQYF. The chain combines TRBV21-1 with TRBJ2-5; the D segment call TRBD2 is taken from the table without a DNA check. TRBV21-1 is classified as a pseudogene. The CDR3 has 18 residues.

The V and J genes are TRBV19 and TRBJ1-2; no clear D gene. With 1 base removed from V and 7 bases from J, the gap between germline ends came to 13 bases. The CDR3 consists of 14 residues. Per germline, CDR1 LNHDA and CDR2 SQIVND (reference sequence). The CDR3 loop reads CASSIVRSASGYTF. The CDR3 nucleotides read TGTGCCAGTAGTATAGTCCGATCTGCTAGTGGCTACACCTTC.

This chain joins TRBV19 and TRBJ2-7; no reliable D call. This CDR3 region has 17 residues. Trimming took 5 bases from V and 6 from J, leaving 26 bases between them. The germline gives CDR1 LNHDA, CDR2 SQIVND (reference sequence). DNA of the CDR3: TGTGCCAGTAGTCCCCGTTCAGACCGCTTACGTATGTTCGAGCAGTACTTC. It yields the protein CASSPRSDRLRMFEQYF.

V is TRBV19 and J is TRBJ1-4; D not resolved. Germline V gene lookup returns CDR1 LNHDA and CDR2 SQIVND (reference sequence). This CDR3 is 14 amino acids long. V lost 5 bases and J 7 bases, leaving 14 bases between the germline ends. The CDR3 is CASSRQSLREKLFF. The CDR3 bases are TGTGCCAGTAGTCGACAATCCCTACGTGAAAAACTGTTTTTT.

The chain has TRBV13 and TRBJ2-5; TRBD2 aligns across 8 bases. The CDR3 runs to 17 residues. V was clipped by 3 bases and J by 1 base; unmatched bases: 10. CDR1 PRHDT and CDR2 FYEKMQ come from the germline V gene (reference sequence). This CDR3 reads CASSFTLVAGSQETQYF. The CDR3 DNA follows: TGTGCCAGCAGCTTTACCCTCGTAGCGGGGAGCCAAGAGACCCAGTACTTC.

The V and J genes are TRBV18 and TRBJ1-2; 8 positions agree with TRBD1. The CDR3 sequence is 17 residues long. Germline loops: CDR1 KGHSH, CDR2 LQKENI. The V segment lost 0 bases and the J segment 8 bases; nucleotides outside the gene matches: 14. This chain's CDR3 is CASSPPAQGARVWGYTF. The CDR3 DNA reads as TGTGCCAGCTCACCACCGGCCCAGGGGGCACGAGTTTGGGGCTACACCTTC.

The CDR3 sequence is CASSWGLRARTDTQYF. The CDR3 region has the DNA TGTGCCAGCAGCTGGGGGCTTCGGGCGCGCACAGATACGCAGTATTTT. This chain joins TRBV7-3 and TRBJ2-3; tentatively, D is TRBD1 (6 bases). The CDR3 extends over 16 amino acids. Trimming shortened V by 4 bases and J by 1 base, and 15 bases separated the two germline ends. Germline CDR1 and CDR2: SGHTA and FQGTGA.

The chain joins TRBV3-1 (or the pseudogene TRBV3-2) to TRBJ2-1; D is uncertain. The germline V gene encodes CDR1 LGHDT and CDR2 YNNKEL (reference sequence). Trimming cost V 4 bases and J 5 bases, with 3 bases left between them. The CDR3 extends over 11 amino acids. CDR3 sequence: CASSRDNEQFF. CDR3 DNA sequence: TGTGCCAGCAGCCGGGACAATGAGCAGTTCTTC.

On this clone: Other DNA variants within this sample encode the same CDR3. This chain connects TRBV27 to TRBJ2-3; D is uncertain. The CDR3 consists of 11 residues. V was clipped by 5 bases and J by 2 bases, with 2 bases between them. Germline V gives CDR1 MNHEY, CDR2 SMNVEV (reference sequence). In DNA, the CDR3 is TGTGCCAGCAGTACCACAGATACGCAGTATTTT. This codes for CASSTTDTQYF.

The chain couples TRBV6-1 to TRBJ2-5, with 8 bases matching TRBD1. CDR3 length: 16 amino acids. Germline CDR1 and CDR2: MNHNS and SASEGT. The trim removed 1 base at V and 5 bases at J, leaving 9 bases unmatched. CDR3 residues: CASSEVAQGAQETQYF. The CDR3 nucleotides are TGTGCCAGCAGTGAAGTAGCCCAGGGGGCGCAGGAGACCCAGTACTTC.

About this clone: Other DNA sequences within the sample encode an identical CDR3. The chain uses TRBV5-6 and TRBJ2-5, with 7 bases identical to TRBD2. The V and J ends lost 3 bases and 5 bases, in that order; junction bases with no gene match: 7. Per germline, CDR1 SGHDT and CDR2 YYEEEE. This CDR3 is 14 amino acids long. This CDR3 is CASSSRGGGETQYF. In DNA form, the CDR3 reads TGTGCCAGCAGCTCGAGGGGCGGGGGTGAGACCCAGTACTTC. Using reference TRBV5-6 and TRBJ2-5 for the parts outside the CDR3, the full variable domain is DAGVTQSPTHLIKTRGQQVTLRCSPKSGHDTVSWYQQALGQGPQFIFQYYEEEERQRGNFPDRFSGHQFPNYSSELNVNALLLGDSALYLCASSSRGGGETQYFGPGTRLLVL.

The V call is TRBV6-5, the J call TRBJ1-2; D remains unclear. Trimming pared 7 bases from V and 4 bases from J, leaving 16 bases between. This CDR3 contains 14 residues. From germline, CDR1 is MNHEY and CDR2 SVGAGI. The CDR3, as DNA: TGTGCCAGCAATGTAAGGAATTTCGGCTATGGCTACACCTTC. It specifies CASNVRNFGYGYTF.

This chain joins TRBV15 and TRBJ1-5; D may be TRBD1 (5 bases). CDR3 length: 15 residues. V was cut by 1 base and J by 0 bases, with 7 bases left in between. Germline loops: CDR1 LNHNV, CDR2 YYDKDF (reference sequence). This chain's CDR3 is CATSRGTSSNQPQHF. The CDR3 region has the DNA TGTGCCACCAGCAGAGGGACAAGTAGCAATCAGCCCCAGCATTTT.